These 5 T cell receptor beta chains were all obtained from the same sample, sequenced in a study of response to subunit inactivated influenza vaccine. TCRdb used MiXCR to reprocess the RT-PCR reads, holding one entry per CDR3 protein. The table shows hundreds of thousands of distinct CDR3 sequences, with over 10% occurring only once. Material: PBMCs from blood, obtained 40 to 50 days after vaccination. The origin of the receptors is a man aged 45-60 years who received an inactivated influenza vaccine.

This clonotype has just a few counts. The V gene is TRBV7-9, the J gene TRBJ2-1; D possibly corresponds to TRBD1 (6 bases). This CDR3 is built from 17 residues. Germline assignment: CDR1 SEHNR and CDR2 FQNEAQ (reference sequence). V gave up 4 bases and J gave up 0 bases, with 16 bases separating them. The CDR3: CASSSSKAGDSYNEQFF. DNA for the CDR3: TGTGCCAGCAGCTCGTCAAAGGCAGGGGACTCCTACAATGAGCAGTTCTTC.

The gene calls are TRBV10-3 and TRBJ2-1; possibly TRBD1 or TRBD2 for D (6 bases each). CDR3 length: 13 amino acids. Germline V lookup: CDR1 ENHRY, CDR2 SYGVKD. The germline V and J ends were trimmed by 10 bases and 7 bases, with 17 bases remaining between them. The CDR3 sequence is CATRPGAGNEQFF. Here the CDR3 DNA reads TGTGCCACCCGCCCGGGGGCGGGAAATGAGCAGTTCTTC.

There are many counts of this clonotype. CDR3 nucleotide sequence: TGCAGTGCTGTACAGGGGATTGACTATGGCTACACCTTC. Translated, it gives CSAVQGIDYGYTF. The chain has TRBV20-1 and TRBJ1-2, with 7 bases aligning to TRBD1. Germline CDR1 DFQATT, CDR2 SNEGSKA (reference sequence). Losses at the gene ends were 5 bases for V and 3 bases for J; bases not matched to a gene: 6. CDR3 size: 13 residues.

The chain uses TRBV20-1 and TRBJ1-2; tentatively, D is TRBD1 (5 bases). V was shortened by 5 bases and J by 5 bases, with 15 bases between the two germline ends. The CDR3 totals 13 residues. CDR1 and CDR2 from the germline V gene are DFQATT and SNEGSKA (reference sequence). The CDR3 DNA reads TGCAGTGCTGCGGAACAGTGGGGGTATGGCTACACCTTC. This sequence encodes CSAAEQWGYGYTF.

This clonotype has a handful of counts. The chain has TRBV20-1 and TRBJ2-1, with 9 nucleotides matching TRBD2. V was clipped by 0 bases and J by 5 bases; unmatched bases: 5. Germline values: CDR1 DFQATT, CDR2 SNEGSKA (reference sequence). This CDR3 has 15 residues. For the CDR3, the DNA is TGCAGTGCTAGAGATCTGCGGGGGGGTGACAATGAGCAGTTCTTC. Translating gives CSARDLRGGDNEQFF.